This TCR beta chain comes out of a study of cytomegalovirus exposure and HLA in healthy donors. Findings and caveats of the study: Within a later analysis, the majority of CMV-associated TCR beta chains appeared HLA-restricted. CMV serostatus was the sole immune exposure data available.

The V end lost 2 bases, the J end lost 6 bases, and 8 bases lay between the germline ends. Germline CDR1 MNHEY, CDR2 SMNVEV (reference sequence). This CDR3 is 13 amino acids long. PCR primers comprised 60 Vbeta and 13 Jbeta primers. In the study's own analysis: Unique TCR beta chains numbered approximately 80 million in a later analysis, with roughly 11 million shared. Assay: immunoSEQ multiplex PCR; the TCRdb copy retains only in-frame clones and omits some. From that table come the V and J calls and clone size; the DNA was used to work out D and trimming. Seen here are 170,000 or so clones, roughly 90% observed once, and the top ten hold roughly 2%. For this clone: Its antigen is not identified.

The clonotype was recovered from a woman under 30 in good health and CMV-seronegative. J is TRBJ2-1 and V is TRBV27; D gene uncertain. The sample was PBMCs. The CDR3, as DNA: TGTGCCAGCAGTTTAGGGCAGATCAATGAGCAGTTCTTC. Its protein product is CASSLGQINEQFF.